The subject of this entry is one TCR beta chain. The target antigen is unknown. Described treatment: 15 to 20 received Ad26.COV2.S at low or high dose, single or two shots; roughly five received placebo; per-sample allocation not given. Day 63 following the first vaccine or placebo injection was when the samples were taken. These data come from a study of Ad26.COV2.S vaccination and SARS-CoV-2 variants. About the study: A COV1001 Ad26.COV2.S trial-arm participant provided the sample. Dosing was one shot or two shots 56 days apart.

V lost 6 bases, J lost 6 bases, and 13 bases stayed unmatched. This CDR3 comprises 17 residues. Germline loops: CDR1 MDHEN, CDR2 SYDVKM. Regarding the study as a whole: Spike-specific CD8+ and CD4+ T cell responses reportedly showed substantial breadth after vaccination. Total responses of T cells may have been underestimated by the analyses of TCR breadth and depth.

Libraries were prepared by immunoSEQ multiplex PCR; TCRdb keeps only in-frame clonotypes and omits some of them. Of approximately 480,000 clones in the sample, around 88% were seen once. This chain uses TRBV28 with TRBJ2-2; 10 positions agree with TRBD2. The source was peripheral blood, collected in a trial of Ad26.COV2.S vaccine versus placebo. The clonotype was recovered from a person aged 18-60 years who received the Ad26.COV2.S COVID-19 vaccine or a placebo. The CDR3 spells CASSPPGSGRAPGELFF. The CDR3, as DNA: TGTGCCAGCAGCCCGCCGGGGAGCGGGAGGGCCCCCGGGGAGCTGTTTTTT. Together with reference TRBV28 and TRBJ2-2, the CDR3 gives the full variable domain: DVKVTQSSRYLVKRTGEKVFLECVQDMDHENMFWYRQDPGLGLRLIYFSYDVKMKEKGDIPEGYSVSREKKERFSLILESASTNQTSMYLCASSPPGSGRAPGELFFGEGSRLTVL.